This T cell receptor beta chain was sequenced during a study of cytomegalovirus exposure and HLA in healthy donors listed by TCRdb under 2017. Looking at the study overall: An earlier analysis of 587 of the donors reported 276 Gb of sequence data and roughly 120 million unique TCR beta sequences obtained from 150 million to 200 million T cells. Of the roughly 400 genotyped donors, approximately 81% were placed in the genetic ancestry cluster associated with self-reported Caucasian donors. Every discovery cohort repertoire had been produced on one sequencing platform. The number of typed donors differed by locus: about 620-640 for A, B, C, DRB1 and DQB1; 522 for DQA1; approximately 610 for DPA1; and roughly 490 for DPB1. To decide whether each TCR beta V gene segment behaved as functional or pseudogenic, an earlier analysis of over 500 of the donors relied on high-throughput TCR beta sequencing. The T cell repertoires of several hundred subjects were profiled by immunosequencing and related to cytomegalovirus serostatus. Because of strong linkage in the cohort, roughly five DR-DQ haplotypes were treated as single units for association and clustering. The study aimed to test whether signatures of past pathogen exposure could be identified by cataloging public T cell receptors. A later analysis re-examined previously published TCR beta repertoires from more than 650 donors and added high-resolution HLA genotyping to investigate patterns of TCR occurrence. An early release that covered roughly 600 HLA-typed donors contained approximately 290 gigabases of sequencing data and 85 million to 100 million unique TCR sequences. In a later genetic analysis, genome-wide SNP genotypes for about 65% of the 666 donors were used, and that subset was treated as a discovery cohort. Donor age, sex, ethnicity and CMV serostatus were collected together with the repertoire data. To predict cytomegalovirus infection status, the study brought together high-throughput TCR immunosequencing, statistical association of individual TCRs with disease status, and machine learning. Class I and class II HLA loci were covered by the typing at four-digit resolution. Besides the first cohort of some 670 subjects, a separate validation cohort made up of 120 different subjects was used. Across around 400 genotyped donors of the cohort, an average of roughly 250,000 unique TCR beta nucleotide sequences per donor were sequenced, and roughly 17% of those sequences were non-productive. Rather than drawing on any new phenotypic data, the later analysis identified candidate immune exposures from TCR beta sequences and the way those sequences occurred across donors. Results the study describes overall, beyond this receptor: Most CMV-associated TCR beta chains appeared to be HLA-restricted in a later analysis, and the HLA associations seemed to be driven largely by CMV exposure. In a later analysis, HLA-associated TCR beta chains showed more clonal expansion and lower generation probabilities than non-associated chains that were equally common. Correlated functional status among segregating V segments might be attributable to linkage disequilibrium, but an unknown experimental factor could not be ruled out. The study gave a list of under 200 TCR beta chains associated with cytomegalovirus. A cluster of highly shared sequence variants was judged likely to represent a technical artifact of the sequencing pipeline. A further reported finding was that TCR beta sequences accurately predicted the HLA-A and HLA-B alleles for most subjects in the first cohort. A later analysis reported that several top co-occurrence clusters appeared linked to parvovirus B19, influenza, CMV and Epstein-Barr virus. In a later analysis, the rate of TCR association differed among HLA loci, with DRB1 alleles having the most associated TCRs and HLA-C alleles having the fewest. V-gene and J-gene trimming of TCR beta chains was associated with a missense DCLRE1C variant in a later genetic analysis, and the association was replicated in an independent cohort. When HLA alleles, especially DR and DQ, strongly co-occurred, TCR associations were difficult to assign to individual alleles. Because HLA typing was unavailable for some donors at each locus, only the typed subset was used in association tests. The earlier analysis of 587 of the donors excluded over 15 rarely observed V segments, including chromosome 9 orphons, because counts were too low. Most TCR sequences were observed very rarely across donors, whereas some public TCRs were present in many individuals. Only TCR beta chains were sequenced in this cohort, and the absence of alpha or paired-chain data limited detectable features. In both the original and validation cohorts, the classifier was reported to diagnose cytomegalovirus status with high specificity and sensitivity. In an earlier analysis of around 600 of the donors, most TCR beta V segments appeared in productive rearrangements about 90% or about 30% of the time, broadly matching IMGT annotations. A later analysis associated 15,000 to 20,000 TCR beta sequences with specific HLA alleles at a false discovery rate of 0.05. According to the authors, the approach could potentially be generalized to other disease states and immunological phenotypes. In vitro tests confirmed that a few of the cytomegalovirus-associated TCR beta chains recognize cytomegalovirus antigens. Sequencing depth was assumed to be roughly uniform across donors in the presence/absence analyses, though that assumption may not hold. In a later genetic analysis, fewer N-insertions in productive TCRs were reported among donors in an Asian-associated ancestry cluster than the roughly 700-donor mean. Because the 87-base-pair reads could not distinguish some IMGT-functional V segments, including TRBV6-2 and TRBV6-3, those segments were excluded. Immune exposure information for the cohort was limited to CMV serostatus.

As concerns this clone: There is no known antigen for this receptor. No per-base quality is available; no much larger clone lies one base away.

There are 16 amino acids in the CDR3, from cysteine to phenylalanine inclusive. Of all the DNA, just the CDR3 is kept, 48 bases in frame from base 1. A distance of 12 bases separates the germline ends of V and J, which lose 4 bases and 0 bases respectively. For CDR1 and CDR2, the germline V gene lists MGHDK and SYGVNS. The protocol used for the library was the immunoSEQ multiplex PCR assay. The multiplex PCR relied on a mix of 60 forward primers for TCR Vbeta segments and 13 reverse primers for TCR Jbeta segments. Amplification of the CDR3 region of rearranged TCR beta genes was performed with a multiplex PCR assay on genomic DNA. On the Illumina HiSeq System, the amplified TCR beta libraries were sequenced as 87-base-pair reads. Concerning the study's data processing: A later analysis tallied about 77 million unique TCR beta chains across the 640 or so repertoires, and about 10 million of those chains were shared by two or more donors. Raw reads were error-corrected and collapsed into unique sequences by a nearest-neighbor algorithm in which closely related sequences were merged to remove PCR and sequencing errors. V, D and J gene segments were assigned by aligning CDR3 sequences to IMGT reference sequences. For a sequence to be retained, a match of at least six nucleotides to both a V gene segment and a J gene segment was required. Rearrangements were classified as productive when the CDR3 lacked stop codons and remained in frame with V and J, and all other rearrangements were classified as non-productive. CDR3 was defined according to IMGT convention as the region running from the second conserved V-encoded cysteine to the conserved J-encoded phenylalanine. Sequences without an unambiguous match to a single V gene segment were excluded from the earlier analysis of about 630 of the donors. An earlier analysis of 450 to 650 of the donors called V segments functional above 56.7% productive rearrangements and segregating when the between-donor standard deviation exceeded 5%. A statistical classification framework was developed to diagnose cytomegalovirus status using the catalog of TCR beta chain sequences. In a later analysis, V and J genes were assigned by comparing TCR nucleotide sequences against IMGT/GENE-DB human TR gene sequences. A later analysis assigned CDR3 sequences and most-parsimonious VDJ recombination scenarios with the TCRdist pipeline. In a later analysis, every TCR beta chain was defined by the combination of its CDR3 amino acid sequence and its V-gene family, and reads without a unique V-gene family were dropped. A later analysis removed nearly 600 highly shared, low-generation-probability nucleotide sequences to deal with suspected cross-contamination and a sequencing artifact. In a later analysis, a clonal expansion index was calculated for each public chain from normalized within-repertoire ranks of inferred template counts. A later analysis computed generation probabilities with a VDJ recombination model fitted to out-of-frame rearrangements, and checked the results against IGoR. Hypergeometric tests were used in a later analysis to score TCR-TCR, TCR-HLA and TCR-CMV co-occurrence, with a repertoire-size bias correction applied to the TCR pairs. False discovery rates were estimated in a later analysis by permuting HLA or CMV assignments 20 times. In a later analysis, co-occurring TCRs were grouped using DBSCAN, with TCRdist sequence similarity added in when clustering inside HLA-allele-positive subsets. For co-occurrence clustering, repertoires with fewer than 30,000 or more than 120,000 public chains were excluded, along with roughly 5 repertoires with anomalous nucleotide sharing. TCRdb holds this immuneACCESS table with in-frame rearrangements only. Some clones are missing; in checked studies, unresolved V genes explain under half, and the rest has no known cause. The DNA was the basis for D and trimming; V, J and clone size are from that table. Within this sample are 150,000 to 200,000 clones, with around 74% of them counted one time only. The ten largest account for about 2.9% of the sample.

The cohort comprised approximately 700 healthy bone marrow donors. All cohort members were sampled while nominally healthy, although unrecorded immune exposures were likely present. The donor was CMV seronegative and belonged to the group of 350 or so seronegative cohort members. A peripheral blood sample was provided by each donor, and peripheral blood mononuclear cells were used for TCR beta sequencing. Genomic DNA extraction from the blood cell samples was performed with the Qiagen DNeasy Blood Extraction Kit. Sequencing used PBMCs. The TCR comes from a female donor in good health and CMV-seronegative. Here the chain combines TRBV25-1 and TRBJ1-4; no D segment can be confidently identified. The nucleotide sequence reads as follows: TGTGCCAGCAGTGCCCCTCGGAGTGCAACTAATGAAAAACTGTTTTTT. Its protein is CASSAPRSATNEKLFF.